The rows below give T cell receptor delta chains drawn from one sample of a study of gamma delta lymphoproliferative disorders and STAT genes. TCRdb used CATT to re-call clones from the multiplex PCR reads. This table has about 130 delta-chain clones, approximately 4.5% appearing once. Sequences were obtained from blood. Every receptor here comes from a human donor with gamma-delta T-cell large granular lymphocyte leukemia. Each CDR3 is given with its conserved first and last residue. D genes are given only for firm matches. Size is omitted from some rows. Given values are once, few, many or a class for expanded clones.

size	V	J	D	CDR3	DNA
few	TRDV1	TRDJ1	TRDD3	CALGELGESYWGSLTDKLIF	TGTGCTCTTGGGGAACTAGGGGAATCCTACTGGGGGTCCCTCACCGATAAACTCATCTTT
NA	TRDV1	TRDJ1	NA	CALGERVDRCGTDKLIF	TGTGCTCTTGGGGAACGCGTGGATCGGTGTGGAACCGATAAACTCATCTTT
few	TRDV2	TRDJ1	TRDD3	CACDTLLGDTRLDKLIF	TGTGCCTGTGACACCTTACTGGGGGATACGCGGTTAGATAAACTCATCTTT
few	TRDV1	TRDJ1	NA	CALGPFLPTGGYTDKLIF	TGTGCTCTTGGGCCCTTCCTTCCTACTGGGGGATACACCGATAAACTCATCTTT
few	TRDV2	TRDJ1	TRDD3	CACDTRGAITGGARPPNTDKLIF	TGTGCCTGTGACACACGTGGGGCAATTACTGGGGGAGCCAGGCCCCCAAACACCGATAAACTCATCTTT
NA	TRDV2	TRDJ3	TRDD3	CACDTVSTGVGDTEDSWDTRQMFF	TGTGCCTGTGACACCGTGTCTACGGGGGTGGGGGATACGGAGGACTCCTGGGACACCCGACAGATGTTTTTC
few	TRDV1	TRDJ1	TRDD3	CALGDHLPGGRLGDSHTDKLIF	TGTGCTCTTGGGGACCACCTTCCCGGTGGGCGACTGGGGGACTCCCACACCGATAAACTCATCTTT
many	TRDV1	TRDJ1	TRDD3	CALALPGIRGYTDKLIF	TGTGCTCTTGCCCTCCCGGGGATACGGGGGTACACCGATAAACTCATCTTT
many	TRDV2	TRDJ3	TRDD3	CACDGPSGGYSWDTRQMFF	TGTGCCTGTGACGGCCCCTCTGGGGGATACTCCTGGGACACCCGACAGATGTTTTTC
NA	TRDV1	TRDJ1	NA	CALGETLVEGGGTEEEYTDKLIF	TGTGCTCTTGGGGAAACACTGGTCGAAGGTGGGGGGACCGAAGAGGAGTACACCGATAAACTCATCTTT
few	TRDV1	TRDJ1	TRDD3	CALGARSGILGSAGGYDKLIF	TGTGCTCTTGGGGCCCGGAGCGGGATCCTAGGCTCTGCTGGGGGATACGATAAACTCATCTTT
NA	TRDV1	TRDJ1	TRDD3	CALGERRGDTFGADKLIF	TGTGCTCTTGGGGAACGGAGGGGGGATACGTTTGGTGCCGATAAACTCATCTTT
NA	TRDV2	TRDJ1	TRDD3	CACDTLLGDTMYTDKLIF	TGTGCCTGTGACACCTTACTGGGGGATACGATGTACACCGATAAACTCATCTTT
few	TRDV1	TRDJ1	TRDD3	CALGELPLPIPPMGIRGDKLIF	TGTGCTCTTGGGGAATTGCCCCTTCCCATTCCCCCCATGGGGATACGCGGCGATAAACTCATCTTT
NA	TRDV2	TRDJ1	TRDD3	CACDTVVRGDLNTDKLIF	TGTGCCTGTGACACGGTAGTTAGGGGGGATCTCAACACCGATAAACTCATCTTT